This T cell receptor (beta chain) was obtained from a study of cytomegalovirus exposure and HLA in healthy donors (dated by TCRdb to between 2016 and 2019). With regard to the full study: In an earlier analysis of 587 of the donors, 250 to 350 Gb of sequence data and 90 million to 120 million unique TCR beta sequences from about 190 million T cells were reported. About 310 gigabases of sequencing data and approximately 85 million unique TCR sequences were included in an early release covering under 650 HLA-typed donors. Of the 300 to 400 genotyped donors, 65% to 90% fell in the genetic ancestry cluster associated with self-reported Caucasian donors. The study was designed to test whether signatures of past pathogen exposure could be identified by cataloging public T cell receptors. The T cell repertoires of 550 to 850 subjects were profiled by immunosequencing and related to cytomegalovirus serostatus. A separate validation cohort of roughly 130 different subjects was used in addition to the roughly 620-subject first cohort. High-throughput TCR immunosequencing, statistical association of individual TCRs with disease status, and machine learning were combined to predict cytomegalovirus infection status. To study patterns of TCR occurrence, a later analysis re-analyzed previously published TCR beta repertoires from under 750 donors and added high-resolution HLA genotyping. In the later analysis, no new phenotypic data were used to find candidate immune exposures; instead, reliance was placed on TCR beta sequences and their occurrence across donors. An earlier analysis of several hundred of the donors applied high-throughput TCR beta sequencing to assess whether each TCR beta V gene segment acted as functional or pseudogenic. Alongside the repertoire data, information on donor age, sex, ethnicity and CMV serostatus was compiled. A later genetic analysis took genome-wide SNP genotypes for about three fifths of the 666 donors and used that subset as a discovery cohort. All discovery cohort repertoires had been generated on a single sequencing platform. Class I and class II HLA loci were covered by the typing at four-digit resolution. Typing coverage differed by locus: A, B, C, DRB1 and DQB1 were typed in about 629-630 donors, DQA1 in 522, DPA1 in around 610, and DPB1 in 472. Roughly five DR-DQ haplotypes were treated as single units for association and clustering because of strong linkage in the cohort. On average, roughly 240,000 unique TCR beta nucleotide sequences were sequenced per donor among 398 genotyped donors of the cohort, with 15% to 20% of those sequences being non-productive. On the study overall, not on this receptor specifically: In this cohort, only TCR beta chains were sequenced, and detectable features were limited by the absence of alpha or paired-chain data. When HLA alleles, especially DR and DQ, strongly co-occurred, attributing TCR associations to individual alleles was difficult. A later analysis associated about 16,000 TCR beta sequences with specific HLA alleles at a false discovery rate of 0.05. In a later analysis, most CMV-associated TCR beta chains were found to appear HLA-restricted, with HLA associations seemingly driven largely by CMV exposure. A group of highly shared sequence variants was considered likely to be a technical artifact of the sequencing pipeline. The classifier was reported to diagnose cytomegalovirus status with high specificity and sensitivity in both the original cohort and the validation cohort. For the cohort, immune exposure information was limited to CMV serostatus. The earlier analysis of almost 600 of the donors excluded roughly 16 rarely observed V segments, including chromosome 9 orphons, because counts were too low. A further reported finding was that TCR beta sequences accurately predicted the HLA-A and HLA-B alleles for most subjects in the first cohort. Across donors, most TCR sequences were observed very rarely, whereas some public TCRs were present in many individuals. According to a later genetic analysis, donors in an Asian-associated ancestry cluster had fewer N-insertions in productive TCRs than the roughly 670-donor mean. In a later analysis, TCR association rates were found to vary across HLA loci, with the most associated TCRs seen for DRB1 alleles and the fewest for HLA-C alleles. The authors suggested that the approach could potentially be extended to other disease states and immunological phenotypes. The study gave a list of about 160 TCR beta chains associated with cytomegalovirus. Because some donors lacked HLA typing at each locus, the association tests relied only on the typed subset. An earlier analysis of approximately 600 of the donors showed that most TCR beta V segments appeared in productive rearrangements either about 87% or about 30% of the time, which broadly matched IMGT annotations. In a later analysis, HLA-associated TCR beta chains were found to be more clonally expanded and to have lower generation probabilities than equally common non-associated chains. In vitro tests confirmed that a few of the cytomegalovirus-associated TCR beta chains recognize cytomegalovirus antigens. In a later genetic analysis, a missense DCLRE1C variant was associated with V-gene and J-gene trimming of TCR beta chains, and the association was replicated in an independent cohort. Correlated functional status among segregating V segments might reflect linkage disequilibrium, but an unknown experimental factor could not be ruled out. According to a later analysis, parvovirus B19, influenza, CMV and Epstein-Barr virus appeared linked to several top co-occurrence clusters. Presence/absence analyses assumed roughly uniform sequencing depth across donors, an assumption that may not hold.

This clone showed up just once. Its antigen remains undetermined. Base qualities are not recorded, but no much larger clone differs from it by a single base. The method behind the library was the immunoSEQ multiplex PCR assay. For the multiplex PCR, a mixture combining 60 forward primers for TCR Vbeta segments and 13 reverse primers for TCR Jbeta segments was used. Amplification of the CDR3 region of rearranged TCR beta genes was performed with a multiplex PCR assay on genomic DNA. Amplified TCR beta libraries were sequenced as 87-base-pair reads on the Illumina HiSeq System. On the study's bioinformatics: In a later analysis, 80 million or so unique TCR beta chains were counted across the roughly 670 repertoires, and some 10 million of these chains were shared by at least two donors. A nearest-neighbor algorithm error-corrected the raw reads and collapsed the reads into unique sequences, merging closely related sequences to remove PCR and sequencing errors. V, D and J gene segments were assigned by aligning CDR3 sequences to IMGT reference sequences. Each retained sequence needed at least a six-nucleotide match to both a V gene segment and a J gene segment. Rearrangements were classified as productive when the CDR3 lacked stop codons and remained in frame with V and J, and all other rearrangements were classified as non-productive. CDR3 was defined by IMGT convention, running from the second conserved V-encoded cysteine to the conserved J-encoded phenylalanine. Sequences without an unambiguous match to a single V gene segment were excluded from the earlier analysis of 587 of the donors. In an earlier analysis of several hundred of the donors, V segments were called functional above 56.7% productive rearrangements and were called segregating when the between-donor standard deviation exceeded 5%. A statistical classification framework was developed to diagnose cytomegalovirus status using the catalog of TCR beta chain sequences. In a later analysis, V and J genes were assigned by comparing TCR nucleotide sequences against IMGT/GENE-DB human TR gene sequences. Using the TCRdist pipeline, a later analysis assigned CDR3 sequences along with most-parsimonious VDJ recombination scenarios. In a later analysis, every TCR beta chain was defined by the combination of its CDR3 amino acid sequence and its V-gene family, and reads without a unique V-gene family were dropped. In a later analysis, 550 to 650 highly shared, low-generation-probability nucleotide sequences were removed to address suspected cross-contamination and a sequencing artifact. In a later analysis, a clonal expansion index was calculated for each public chain from normalized within-repertoire ranks of inferred template counts. In a later analysis, generation probabilities were computed with a VDJ recombination model fitted to out-of-frame rearrangements, and the resulting probabilities were checked against IGoR. A later analysis scored TCR-TCR, TCR-HLA and TCR-CMV co-occurrence with hypergeometric tests, applying a repertoire-size bias correction to TCR pairs. False discovery rates were estimated in a later analysis by permuting HLA or CMV assignments 20 times. A later analysis grouped co-occurring TCRs with DBSCAN, adding TCRdist sequence similarity when clustering within HLA-allele-positive subsets. For co-occurrence clustering, repertoires with fewer than 30,000 or more than 120,000 public chains were excluded, along with roughly five repertoires with anomalous nucleotide sharing. Here the immuneACCESS table is served through TCRdb, limited to in-frame sequences with V and J called. Missing clones are a known gap in these copies; in checked studies unresolved V genes cover under half, and the rest lacks a known reason. Clonal size and the V and J genes are those of that table, whereas D and trimming came from the DNA. The sample table lists 80,000 or so clones, roughly 72% of them with a count of one. More than 9.5% of the sample goes to the ten largest clones.

In total, approximately 700 healthy bone marrow donors made up the cohort. At the time of sampling, all cohort members were nominally healthy, though unrecorded immune exposures were likely present. The donor tested CMV seropositive and was one of the 289 seropositive cohort members. A peripheral blood sample was collected from each donor, and TCR beta sequencing was performed on peripheral blood mononuclear cells. Genomic DNA extraction from the blood cell samples was performed with the Qiagen DNeasy Blood Extraction Kit. The receptor comes from a woman in her 40s in good health and CMV-seropositive. The specimen was PBMCs.

The DNA is as follows: TGTGCCAGCAGTGACAGGGCCTACTGGAACACCGGGGAGCTGTTTTTT. The encoded protein is CASSDRAYWNTGELFF. Recombination connected TRBV2 to TRBJ2-2; TRBD1 is perhaps the D gene, given 5 matching bases. The CDR1 and CDR2 encoded by the germline V gene are SNHLY and FYNNEI. Reading from cysteine to phenylalanine, the CDR3 counts 16 amino acids. Solely the CDR3 DNA is kept, with 48 bases framed from the first base. The V end loses 3 bases and the J end loses 1 base, and a stretch of 12 bases separates them.